The present TCR beta chain was sequenced within a study of T cell repertoires in ileal Crohn's disease. Study information: Patients had a median roughly 8-year disease duration, and roughly 32% were active smokers. All patients had surgery for stricturing (approximately 60%) or penetrating (39%) disease. Whole-study findings and limits: High-frequency clones were more common in sorted CD8 than CD4 cells.

CDR1 is SGHRS and CDR2 is YFSETQ in the germline V gene. Trimming removed 0 bases from V and 4 bases from J; junction bases left unmatched: 2. The CDR3 length is 14 residues. Some clones are missing from TCRdb's copy, which holds only in-frame ones; the method was immunoSEQ multiplex PCR. Of around 8,100 clones listed, roughly 80% are singletons. Details on this clone: Its specificity is not known.

The chain links TRBV5-1 to TRBJ1-1; 8 positions agree with TRBD1. This clonotype was obtained from an adult with Crohn's disease. The sequenced sample consisted of ileal tissue. The CDR3 region is CASSLVGQGTEAFF. In DNA form, the CDR3 reads TGCGCCAGCAGCTTGGTCGGACAGGGCACTGAAGCTTTCTTT.